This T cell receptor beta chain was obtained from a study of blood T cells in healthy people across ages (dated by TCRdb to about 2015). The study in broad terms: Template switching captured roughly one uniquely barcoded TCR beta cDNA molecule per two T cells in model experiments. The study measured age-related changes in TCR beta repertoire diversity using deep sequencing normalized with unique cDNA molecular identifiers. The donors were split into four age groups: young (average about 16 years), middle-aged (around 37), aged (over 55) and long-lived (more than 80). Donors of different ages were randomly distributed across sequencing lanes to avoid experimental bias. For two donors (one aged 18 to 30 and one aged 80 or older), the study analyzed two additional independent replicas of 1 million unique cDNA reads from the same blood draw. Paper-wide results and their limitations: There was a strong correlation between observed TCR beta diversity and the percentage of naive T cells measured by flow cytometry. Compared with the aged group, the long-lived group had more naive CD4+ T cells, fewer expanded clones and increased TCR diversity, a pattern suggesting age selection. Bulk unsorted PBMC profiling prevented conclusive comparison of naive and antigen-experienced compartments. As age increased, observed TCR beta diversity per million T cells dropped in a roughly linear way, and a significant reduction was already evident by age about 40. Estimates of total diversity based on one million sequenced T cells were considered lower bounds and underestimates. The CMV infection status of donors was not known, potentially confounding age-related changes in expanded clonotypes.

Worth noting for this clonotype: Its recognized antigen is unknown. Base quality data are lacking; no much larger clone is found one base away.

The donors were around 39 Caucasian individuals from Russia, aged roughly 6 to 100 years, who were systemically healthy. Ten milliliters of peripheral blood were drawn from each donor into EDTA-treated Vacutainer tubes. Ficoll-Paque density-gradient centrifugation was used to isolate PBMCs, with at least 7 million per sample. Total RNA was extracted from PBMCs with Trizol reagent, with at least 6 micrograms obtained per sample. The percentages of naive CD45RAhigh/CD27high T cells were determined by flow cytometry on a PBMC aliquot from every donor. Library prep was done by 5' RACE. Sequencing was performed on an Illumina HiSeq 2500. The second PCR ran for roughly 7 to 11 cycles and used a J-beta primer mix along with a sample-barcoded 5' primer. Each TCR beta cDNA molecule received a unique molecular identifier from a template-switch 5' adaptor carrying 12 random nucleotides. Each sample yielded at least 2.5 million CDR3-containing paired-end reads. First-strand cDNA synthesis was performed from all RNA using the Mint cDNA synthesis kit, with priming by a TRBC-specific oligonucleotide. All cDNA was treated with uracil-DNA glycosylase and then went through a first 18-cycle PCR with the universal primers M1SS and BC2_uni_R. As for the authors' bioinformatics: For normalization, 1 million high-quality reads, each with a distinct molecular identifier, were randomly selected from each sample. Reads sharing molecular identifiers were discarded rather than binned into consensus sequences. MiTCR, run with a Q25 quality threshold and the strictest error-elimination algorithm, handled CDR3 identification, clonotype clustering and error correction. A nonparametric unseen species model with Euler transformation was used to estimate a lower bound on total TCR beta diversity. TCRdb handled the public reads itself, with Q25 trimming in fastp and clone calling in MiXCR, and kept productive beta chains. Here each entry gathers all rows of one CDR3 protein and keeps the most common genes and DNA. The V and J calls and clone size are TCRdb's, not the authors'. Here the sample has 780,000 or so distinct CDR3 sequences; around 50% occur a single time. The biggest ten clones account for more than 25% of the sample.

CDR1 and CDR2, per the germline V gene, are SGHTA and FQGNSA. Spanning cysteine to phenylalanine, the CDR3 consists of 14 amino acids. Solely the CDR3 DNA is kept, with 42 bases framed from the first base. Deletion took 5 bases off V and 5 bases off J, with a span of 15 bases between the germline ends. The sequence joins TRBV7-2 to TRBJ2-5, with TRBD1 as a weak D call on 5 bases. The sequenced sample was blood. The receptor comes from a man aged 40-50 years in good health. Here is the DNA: TGTGCCAGCAGCCCCCCCGCAGGGTGGGAGACCCAGTACTTC. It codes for CASSPPAGWETQYF.